A selection of T cell receptor beta chains follows, all from one sample in a study of neurological immune-mediated disorders. Each CDR3 protein gets one entry after TCRdb re-called the 5' RACE reads with MiXCR. Counted here are tens of thousands of distinct CDR3 sequences, about 5% occurring once; the ten biggest clones make up approximately 1.5%. The sequenced material came from CD4+ T cells from blood. The receptor set was obtained from a woman aged 18-29 years with multiple sclerosis. The CDR3 runs from the conserved cysteine through the conserved F or W. D genes are given only for firm matches. Clone size is stated in some rows and not others, as once, few, many or a class when expanded.

j_gene,abundance,d_gene,v_gene,CDR3aa,CDR3nt
TRBJ1-3,many,-,TRBV12-3/TRBV12-4,CASSFGTGSGNTIYF,TGTGCCAGCAGTTTTGGGACGGGCTCTGGAAACACCATATATTTT
TRBJ2-5,many,-,TRBV12-3/TRBV12-4,CASSLDAVTKKETQYF,TGTGCCAGCAGTTTAGACGCGGTGACCAAGAAAGAGACCCAGTACTTC
TRBJ1-1,many,TRBD1,TRBV18,CASSARDRNTEAFF,TGTGCCAGCTCCGCCCGGGACAGGAACACTGAAGCTTTCTTT
TRBJ2-1,many,-,TRBV6-5,CASHPGRPTYEQFF,TGTGCCAGTCACCCGGGACGCCCTACGTATGAGCAGTTCTTC
TRBJ1-2,many,-,TRBV11-2,CASSPDGMGGYTF,TGTGCCAGCAGCCCGGACGGCATGGGTGGCTACACCTTC
TRBJ2-4,many,-,TRBV5-1,CASSLGTVLREDSIAKNIQYF,TGCGCCAGCAGCTTGGGTACCGTCTTGCGTGAGGACTCGATAGCCAAAAACATTCAGTACTTC
TRBJ2-7,many,TRBD1,TRBV6-1,CASRKRQGYEQYF,TGTGCCAGCAGGAAAAGACAGGGGTACGAGCAGTACTTC
TRBJ2-1,many,TRBD2,TRBV5-8,CASSLWRGSSYNEQFF,TGTGCCAGCAGCTTGTGGCGGGGGAGCTCCTACAATGAGCAGTTCTTC
TRBJ2-3,-,-,TRBV24-1,CATSLGQSTDTQYF,TGTGCCACCAGCCTAGGACAGAGCACAGATACGCAGTATTTT
TRBJ2-2,many,-,TRBV12-3/TRBV12-4,CASTAFRAGELFF,TGTGCCAGCACCGCTTTTAGGGCCGGGGAGCTGTTTTTT
TRBJ1-1,many,-,TRBV5-6,CASSLGDQSFSRTEAFF,TGTGCCAGCAGCTTGGGTGATCAGTCGTTTAGTAGGACTGAAGCTTTCTTT
TRBJ2-6,many,-,TRBV9,CASSVYRSSGANVLTF,TGTGCCAGCAGCGTATACAGGAGCTCTGGGGCCAACGTCCTGACTTTC
TRBJ1-5,-,-,TRBV6-1,CASSAREGISPQHF,TGTGCCAGCAGCGCTAGGGAGGGAATCAGCCCCCAGCATTTT
TRBJ2-1,few,-,TRBV5-1,CASSMENLDEQFF,TGCGCCAGCAGCATGGAAAATTTGGATGAGCAGTTCTTC
TRBJ2-1,many,-,TRBV20-1,CSALGTMRTEQFF,TGCAGTGCCCTCGGGACGATGCGGACTGAGCAGTTCTTC
TRBJ1-2,many,-,TRBV29-1,CSVEPQFNYGYTF,TGCAGCGTCGAGCCGCAGTTCAACTATGGCTACACCTTC
TRBJ1-6,many,-,TRBV7-2,CASSLSASPLHF,TGTGCCAGCAGCCTCAGTGCCTCACCCCTCCACTTT
TRBJ1-2,-,-,TRBV6-5,CASSYSVQGGYTF,TGTGCCAGCAGTTACTCGGTCCAAGGGGGCTACACCTTC
TRBJ1-6,many,TRBD1,TRBV14,CASSQNRGRNSPLHF,TGTGCCAGCAGCCAAAACAGGGGGCGAAATTCACCCCTCCACTTT
TRBJ1-1,-,-,TRBV20-1,CSARGPVGRDTEAFF,TGCAGTGCCAGAGGACCGGTAGGGCGGGACACTGAAGCTTTCTTT
TRBJ2-7,many,-,TRBV20-1,CSATHLDGEQYF,TGCAGTGCTACCCACTTAGATGGGGAGCAGTACTTC
TRBJ2-7,few,-,TRBV6-5,CASRDARDYEQYF,TGTGCCAGCAGGGACGCCCGGGACTACGAGCAGTACTTC
TRBJ1-3,few,-,TRBV11-2,CASSLTITGTYGNPISGNTIYF,TGTGCCAGCAGCTTGACTATCACCGGGACTTACGGAAACCCCATCTCTGGAAACACCATATATTTT
TRBJ1-4,-,-,TRBV20-1,CSARTRQSDEKLFF,TGCAGTGCTAGAACGAGGCAGTCGGATGAAAAACTGTTTTTT
TRBJ2-1,many,-,TRBV7-2,CASSAREYEQFF,TGTGCCAGCAGCGCTAGGGAATATGAGCAGTTCTTC
TRBJ1-1,few,TRBD1,TRBV19,CASSAAGGVGITEAFF,TGTGCCAGTAGTGCCGCAGGGGGCGTGGGGATCACTGAAGCTTTCTTT
TRBJ2-1,many,TRBD2,TRBV20-1,CSPAGGPNEQFF,TGCAGTCCTGCGGGAGGGCCCAATGAGCAGTTCTTC
TRBJ1-3,many,TRBD1,TRBV20-1,CSARAQGVSGNTIYF,TGCAGTGCTAGGGCACAGGGGGTCTCTGGAAACACCATATATTTT
TRBJ2-2,-,-,TRBV18,CASSPGFTNTGELFF,TGTGCCAGCTCACCGGGCTTCACGAACACCGGGGAGCTGTTTTTT
TRBJ1-2,many,-,TRBV29-1,CSVRHQANYGYTF,TGCAGCGTTCGACACCAAGCTAACTATGGCTACACCTTC
TRBJ2-3,many,TRBD2,TRBV20-1,CSARLGSGTSGRASTDTQYF,TGCAGTGCTAGATTGGGCAGCGGGACTAGCGGGAGGGCCTCCACAGATACGCAGTATTTT
TRBJ1-1,many,-,TRBV6-2/TRBV6-3,CASSYSNTEAFF,TGTGCCAGCAGTTACTCAAACACTGAAGCTTTCTTT
TRBJ2-3,many,-,TRBV20-1,CSAKEGSTSTDTQYF,TGCAGTGCTAAAGAGGGTTCAACTAGCACAGATACGCAGTATTTT
TRBJ1-1,many,-,TRBV5-1,CASSFHGDTEAFF,TGCGCCAGCAGCTTCCACGGGGACACTGAAGCTTTCTTT
TRBJ2-3,many,-,TRBV25-1,CASSNLRDTTDTQYF,TGTGCCAGCAGTAACCTCCGGGACACTACAGATACGCAGTATTTT
TRBJ1-1,many,-,TRBV5-6,CASSSAPGRWITEAFF,TGTGCCAGCAGCTCGGCCCCAGGGCGGTGGATCACTGAAGCTTTCTTT
TRBJ2-5,many,-,TRBV14,CASSFFSRARETQYF,TGTGCCAGCAGCTTCTTTTCCCGGGCACGAGAGACCCAGTACTTC
TRBJ2-7,many,-,TRBV18,CASSPGPASEQYF,TGTGCCAGCTCTCCGGGCCCCGCGTCCGAGCAGTACTTC
TRBJ2-3,few,-,TRBV28,CASSPSHPTDTQYF,TGTGCCAGCAGTCCCAGTCACCCCACAGATACGCAGTATTTT
TRBJ1-2,many,TRBD1,TRBV20-1,CSAPDRGVNYGYTF,TGCAGTGCTCCGGACAGGGGAGTTAACTATGGCTACACCTTC
TRBJ2-6,many,-,TRBV5-5,CASSLARGSSADVLTF,TGTGCCAGCAGCCTCGCTAGGGGGTCTAGCGCCGACGTCCTGACTTTC
TRBJ1-1,-,TRBD1,TRBV29-1,CSAMGQTMNTEAFF,TGCAGCGCCATGGGACAGACCATGAACACTGAAGCCTTCTTT
TRBJ2-7,many,TRBD1,TRBV11-2,CASSFAGTGGSYEQYF,TGTGCCAGCAGCTTCGCTGGGACAGGGGGTTCCTACGAGCAGTACTTC
TRBJ2-7,many,-,TRBV28,CASSLGGVREQYF,TGTGCCAGCAGTTTGGGGGGTGTACGCGAGCAGTACTTC
TRBJ2-1,many,-,TRBV3-1,CASSFLRTDYNEQFF,TGTGCCAGCAGCTTCCTTAGGACAGACTACAATGAGCAGTTCTTC